Listed here are 21 T cell receptor beta chains from one sample, sequenced in a study of cytomegalovirus exposure and HLA in healthy donors. The PCR employed 60 Vbeta primers together with 13 Jbeta primers. The repertoire was sequenced with immunoSEQ multiplex PCR; TCRdb's copy has only in-frame clones and lacks some. Seen here are around 150,000 clones, 78% observed once, and the top ten hold approximately 2.8%. Sequencing was performed on PBMCs. These receptors came from a male donor in good health and CMV-seronegative.

J is TRBJ2-5 and V is TRBV7-2, with D uncertain. This CDR3 region has 14 residues. In germline, CDR1 is SGHTA, CDR2 FQGNSA. Trimming cost V 5 bases and J 1 base, with 11 bases left between them. CDR3 in amino acids: CASSPSFGQETQYF. The CDR3 DNA reads as TGTGCCAGCAGCCCTTCGTTCGGCCAAGAGACCCAGTACTTC.

This chain uses TRBV25-1 with TRBJ1-1, with a tentative D call TRBD1 (6 bases). V lost 4 bases to trimming and J lost 10 bases, with 16 bases between them. CDR1 MGHDK and CDR2 SYGVNS come from the germline V gene. This CDR3 comprises 13 residues. The CDR3 protein is CASSGSQGLGAFF. CDR3 DNA: TGTGCCAGCAGTGGATCCCAGGGGCTCGGAGCTTTCTTT.

The chain employs TRBV4-1 and TRBJ1-2, with D hard to call. V lost 3 bases to trimming and J lost 6 bases, with 32 bases between them. Looked up from germline, CDR1 is MGHRA and CDR2 is YSYEKL. The CDR3 extends over 20 amino acids. The DNA of the CDR3 is TGCGCCAGCAGCCATGTCTTTCCCGCCGGTAGGAGGGATCAGTCCCATGGCTACACCTTC. This codes for CASSHVFPAGRRDQSHGYTF.

This clone was recorded a few times. V and J are TRBV5-1 and TRBJ2-3; TRBD2 might be the D (6 bases). V shed 2 bases and J shed 2 bases, with 12 bases lying between them. Germline V gene sequence: CDR1 SGHRS, CDR2 YFSETQ. The CDR3 extends over 15 amino acids. CDR3 sequence (DNA): TGCGCCAGCAGCTTCAGCGGGCCAGACACAGATACGCAGTATTTT. Protein: CASSFSGPDTDTQYF.

The CDR3: CASSIGTGKMNTEAFF. In DNA, the CDR3 is TGTGCCAGTAGTATCGGGACAGGAAAAATGAACACTGAAGCTTTCTTT. J is TRBJ1-1 and V is TRBV19; TRBD1 aligns across 8 bases. V lost 3 bases to trimming and J lost 0 bases; unmatched junction nucleotides: 6. CDR1 is LNHDA and CDR2 is SQIVND in the germline V gene (reference sequence). This CDR3 has 16 residues.

The V and J genes are TRBV29-1 and TRBJ1-1, with no clear D. Per germline, CDR1 SQVTM and CDR2 ANQGSEA. The CDR3 contains 11 residues. V dropped 7 bases and J dropped 3 bases, with 9 bases sitting between them. CDR3 coding DNA: TGCAGCGCAAGAGTTGACACTGAAGCTTTCTTT. As protein: CSARVDTEAFF.

The chain carries TRBV7-9 and TRBJ1-2, with D possibly matching TRBD1 (6 bases). The germline V and J ends were trimmed by 3 bases and 7 bases, with 15 bases remaining between them. Germline values: CDR1 SEHNR, CDR2 FQNEAQ (reference sequence). CDR3 length equals 14 residues. The CDR3: CASSLGLRDIGYTF. CDR3 sequence (DNA): TGTGCCAGCAGCTTGGGTCTCCGGGACATTGGCTACACCTTC.

The V gene is TRBV2, the J gene TRBJ1-5; D call uncertain. V was trimmed by 5 bases and J by 7 bases, leaving 12 bases between them. The CDR3 runs to 13 residues. Germline CDR1 reads SNHLY; CDR2 reads FYNNEI. CDR3: CASSTIKLQPQHF. The CDR3 DNA is TGTGCCAGCAGTACTATCAAGTTACAGCCCCAGCATTTT.

V is TRBV7-3 and J is TRBJ2-7; D is perhaps TRBD2 (5 bases). CDR3 length: 14 amino acids. V was pared by 1 base and J by 7 bases, with 14 bases between. Per germline, CDR1 SGHTA and CDR2 FQGTGA. The CDR3 nucleotides are TGTGCCAGCAGCTTAAGACCGGAGGTGGGGGAGCAGTACTTC. Its translation: CASSLRPEVGEQYF.

The chain has TRBV30 and TRBJ2-2, with 11 nucleotides matching TRBD2. Trimming cost V 3 bases and J 5 bases; bases outside gene matches: 5. The CDR3 runs 15 residues. Germline CDR1 reads GTSNPN; CDR2 reads SVGIG (reference sequence). CDR3 amino acids: CAWRLAGGDTGELFF. CDR3 DNA: TGTGCCTGGAGGCTAGCGGGAGGAGATACCGGGGAGCTGTTTTTT.

V usage is TRBV10-3 and J usage is TRBJ2-5; D remains unclear. V lost 2 bases and J lost 9, with 10 bases in between. The CDR3 is made up of 12 amino acids. Germline assignment: CDR1 ENHRY and CDR2 SYGVKD. This chain's CDR3 is CAISEPDEAQYF. The DNA of the CDR3 is TGTGCCATCAGTGAGCCTGACGAGGCCCAGTACTTC.

The rearrangement uses TRBV5-1 and TRBJ1-4; D may be TRBD1 (5 bases). Trimming stripped 2 bases from V and 6 bases from J, with 11 bases between. This CDR3 spans 14 amino acids. The germline V gene has CDR1 SGHRS and CDR2 YFSETQ. The CDR3 region is CASSLGDLHEKLFF. As DNA, the CDR3 is TGCGCCAGCAGCTTAGGGGATCTACATGAAAAACTGTTTTTT.

This chain uses TRBV7-3 with TRBJ2-2; the match to TRBD2 covers 14 bases. CDR3 length: 19 residues. Germline V gene sequence: CDR1 SGHTA, CDR2 FQGTGA. Trimming took 5 bases from V and 7 from J; bases not matched to a gene: 15. The CDR3 spells CASSQEAGLAGAVGGELFF. DNA for the CDR3: TGTGCCAGCAGCCAAGAAGCGGGACTAGCGGGAGCGGTCGGCGGGGAGCTGTTTTTT.

The V gene is TRBV9, the J gene TRBJ2-2; D is unresolved. Trimming cost V 0 bases and J 4 bases, with 4 bases left between them. Germline CDR1 SGDLS, CDR2 YYNGEE. CDR3 size: 13 residues. This CDR3 is CASSVGLTGELFF. CDR3 nucleotide sequence: TGTGCCAGCAGCGTAGGGCTCACCGGGGAGCTGTTTTTT.

The chain employs TRBV30 and TRBJ1-1; TRBD1 aligns across 7 bases. Germline-derived CDR1 and CDR2 are GTSNPN and SVGIG (reference sequence). With 2 bases clipped from V and 7 bases from J, the junction kept 10 bases outside the gene matches. The length of the CDR3 is 14 residues. As DNA, the CDR3 is TGTGCCTGGAGTTTCAAGGGGGCGGGATATGAAGCTTTCTTT. It is translated as CAWSFKGAGYEAFF.

The chain links TRBV29-1 to TRBJ1-2, with D possibly matching TRBD1 (6 bases). The CDR3 runs 13 residues. CDR1 and CDR2 from the germline V gene are SQVTM and ANQGSEA. V dropped 4 bases and J dropped 4 bases, with 13 bases sitting between them. CDR3 in amino acids: CSVGDGGGYGYTF. CDR3 in DNA: TGCAGCGTTGGAGATGGGGGCGGCTATGGCTACACCTTC.

V and J are TRBV30 and TRBJ2-1; TRBD2 aligns across 9 bases. V lost 2 bases and J lost 5; bases outside the gene matches: 7. CDR1 is GTSNPN, CDR2 SVGIG, per germline (reference sequence). This CDR3 spans 15 amino acids. CDR3 nucleotides: TGTGCCTGGAGTCCCCAGCGGGAGGACCACAATGAGCAGTTCTTC. It yields the protein CAWSPQREDHNEQFF. The full variable domain, with the rest looked up from reference TRBV30 and TRBJ2-1, is SQTIHQWPATLVQPVGSPLSLECTVEGTSNPNLYWYRQAAGRGLQLLFYSVGIGQISSEVPQNLSASRPQDRQFILSSKKLLLSDSGFYLCAWSPQREDHNEQFFGPGTRLTVL.

The V gene is TRBV7-6, the J gene TRBJ1-2, with 9 positions matching TRBD1. Trimming at V came to 5 bases and at J to 7 bases, leaving 8 bases not matched to a gene. Germline V gene data show CDR1 as SGHVS and CDR2 as FNYEAQ. The CDR3 totals 14 residues. The CDR3: CASSTYRGHGGYTF. The CDR3 coding sequence is TGTGCCAGCAGCACCTACAGGGGGCATGGTGGCTACACCTTC.

V usage is TRBV7-6 and J usage is TRBJ1-4, with TRBD1 as a possible D gene (6 bases). Trimming cost V 3 bases and J 0 bases, with 8 bases left between them. Germline assignment: CDR1 SGHVS and CDR2 FNYEAQ. The CDR3 sequence is 15 residues long. CDR3 protein: CASSFDRTTNEKLFF. DNA for the CDR3: TGTGCCAGCAGCTTCGACAGGACAACTAATGAAAAACTGTTTTTT. Looking up the rest from reference TRBV7-6 and TRBJ1-4 gives the full variable domain: GAGVSQSPRYKVTKRGQDVALRCDPISGHVSLYWYRQALGQGPEFLTYFNYEAQQDKSGLPNDRFSAERPEGSISTLTIQRTEQRDSAMYRCASSFDRTTNEKLFFGSGTQLSVL.

This clone was seen more than once but under ten times. The chain joins TRBV11-2 to TRBJ2-5, with 9 bases fitting TRBD1. CDR3 length: 17 amino acids. Germline CDR1 reads SGHAT; CDR2 reads FQNNGV. The trim removed 4 bases at V and 2 bases at J, leaving 11 bases unmatched. CDR3 DNA sequence: TGTGCCAGCAGCTACAGGGGGCCCACCAACGTTCAAGAGACCCAGTACTTC. This translates into CASSYRGPTNVQETQYF.

With respect to this clone: One junction end does not reproduce the germline sequence, and a read error may be involved. The genes are TRBV7-7 and TRBJ2-1; TRBD2 aligns across 11 bases. The CDR3 has 15 amino acids. CDR1 is SSHAT, CDR2 FNYEAQ, per germline (reference sequence). CDR3 region: CASSLGLAGYNEQFF. CDR3 coding DNA: TGTGCTAGCAGCCTCGGACTAGCGGGTTACAATGAGCAGTTCTTC.